The rows below give T cell receptor beta chains drawn from one sample of a study of patients and donors after allogeneic stem cell transplantation. From the RT-PCR reads, TCRdb called clonotypes with MiXCR, one entry per CDR3 protein. The sample has nearly 20,000 distinct CDR3 sequences, roughly 5% seen once. The material sequenced was blood, either unsorted or a sorted T cell fraction (not recorded which). These receptors were collected from a human donor who was either an allogeneic HSCT recipient or a stem cell or donor lymphocyte infusion donor (not recorded which). It is not recorded whose cells these are; they may come from a transplant donor. CDR3s include the opening cysteine and the closing phenylalanine or tryptophan. The D gene is left open where the match is weak. The size of a clone is reported for some rows only, either as once, few or many, or as a class for expanded clones.

d_call j_call v_call clone_size cdr3_nt cdr3_aa
NA TRBJ2-5 TRBV24-1 many TGTGCCACCAGTGATCCCCATACTCGGGAGACCCAGTACTTC CATSDPHTRETQYF
NA TRBJ1-3 TRBV19 many TGTGCCAGTTCGGCTAGCTCTGGAAACACCATATATTTT CASSASSGNTIYF
TRBD1 TRBJ2-5 TRBV9 NA TGTGCCAGCAGCGCTCACCAGGGGGCGGGGACCCAGTACTTC CASSAHQGAGTQYF
TRBD1 TRBJ1-2 TRBV15 NA TGTGCCACCAGCAGACAGGGGGACCCCAACTATGGCTACACCTTC CATSRQGDPNYGYTF
TRBD2 TRBJ2-3 TRBV20-1 few TGCAGTGCCCGTAGCGGGAGGGCTTGCACAGATACGCAGTATTTT CSARSGRACTDTQYF
TRBD1 TRBJ2-3 TRBV7-9 many TGTGCCACCTTGGACAGGGTCACAGATACGCAGTATTTT CATLDRVTDTQYF
NA TRBJ1-1 TRBV25-1 many TGTGCCAGCAGTGGGGGCATCGCCACTGAAGCTTTCTTT CASSGGIATEAFF
NA TRBJ1-4 TRBV6-5 many TGTGCCAGCAGTTACTCCAGCTGGGCCTCGGGCGGTGAAAAACTGTTTTTT CASSYSSWASGGEKLFF
TRBD2 TRBJ2-3 TRBV29-1 many TGCAGCATCAATGGACTAGCGGGGCGCACAGATACGCAGTATTTT CSINGLAGRTDTQYF
TRBD2 TRBJ2-1 TRBV4-3 many TGCGCCAGCAGCCAAGGGACTAGCGGGGGACCCTACAATGAGCAGTTCTTC CASSQGTSGGPYNEQFF
TRBD1 TRBJ1-1 TRBV6-1 many TGTGCCAGCAGCTATGACGGGACAGCCAGACCGAACACTGAAGCTTTCTTT CASSYDGTARPNTEAFF
NA TRBJ1-2 TRBV21-1 few TGTGCCAGCACCGTCGGGGAGTCGACAGGAGGGAACTATGGCTACACCTTC CASTVGESTGGNYGYTF
TRBD1 TRBJ2-7 TRBV18 NA TGTGCCAGCTCACCCCGGACAGGGGTGGAGGAGCAGTACTTC CASSPRTGVEEQYF
NA TRBJ2-7 TRBV12-3/TRBV12-4 medium-sized TGTGCCAGCAGTTCAACCATGGAATCCTACGAGCAGTACTTC CASSSTMESYEQYF
NA TRBJ2-5 TRBV10-3 many TGTGCCATCAGTGAATCGTGGGGCGAGACCCAGTACTTC CAISESWGETQYF
TRBD1 TRBJ2-3 TRBV29-1 many TGCAGCTCGACAGGGCCGCCTGTCCGGGGTACGCAGTATTTT CSSTGPPVRGTQYF
NA TRBJ1-6 TRBV28 many TGTGCCAGCAGTCCTATCCGAATAGGTGGTCCACCCCTCCACTTT CASSPIRIGGPPLHF
TRBD1 TRBJ1-1 TRBV20-1 many TGCAGTGCTAGAGATCCAGGACAGGGTGAGGACACTGAAGCTTTCTTT CSARDPGQGEDTEAFF
NA TRBJ2-7 TRBV7-9 NA TGTGCCAGCAGCTTACTTGGGGGGTTCTACGAGCAGTACTTC CASSLLGGFYEQYF
NA TRBJ2-7 TRBV7-9 few TGTGCCAGCAGCTCCCGGGGGGCCGGGCAGTACTTC CASSSRGAGQYF
NA TRBJ1-4 TRBV7-9 many TGTGCCAGCAGCTTAGTTAATATCGATGAAAAACTGTTTTTT CASSLVNIDEKLFF
NA TRBJ1-2 TRBV7-9 few TGTGCCAGCAGCTTAACGACAGCAAACTATGGCTACACCTTC CASSLTTANYGYTF
NA TRBJ1-1 TRBV7-9 few TGTGCCAGCAGCTTCCCCGGAGGGAGCTACACTGAAGCTTTCTTT CASSFPGGSYTEAFF
NA TRBJ1-1 TRBV7-9 many TGTGCCAGCAGCCCTTGGGACACTGAAGCTTTCTTT CASSPWDTEAFF
NA TRBJ2-2 TRBV5-1 many TGCGCCAGCGATCCGTTCGCAGGCGCTACGAACACCGGGGAGCTGTTTTTT CASDPFAGATNTGELFF
TRBD1 TRBJ1-6 TRBV27 few TGTGCCAGCAGGGGACAGGGGGATTCACCCCTCCACTTT CASRGQGDSPLHF
NA TRBJ1-1 TRBV18 many TGTGCCAGCTCACCTCTGACAACATTGAACACTGAAGCTTTCTTT CASSPLTTLNTEAFF
NA TRBJ2-5 TRBV9 many TGTGCCAGCAGCGTAGATGGGGGGCGAGAAGAGACCCAGTACTTC CASSVDGGREETQYF
NA TRBJ2-2 TRBV7-9 few TGTGCCAGCAGCTTATACGGGCTAGGGGTCACCGGGGAGCTGTTTTTT CASSLYGLGVTGELFF
TRBD1 TRBJ1-5 TRBV10-1 few TGCGCCAGCAGCGATGGACAGGGAGGGAATCAGCCCCAGCATTTT CASSDGQGGNQPQHF
TRBD1 TRBJ2-3 TRBV10-2 NA TGCGCCAGCATCCGGGACAGGGGGTTTTCAGATACGCAGTATTTT CASIRDRGFSDTQYF
NA TRBJ2-7 TRBV9 many TGTGCCAGCAGCGTAGCGGGCTCAACCTACGAGCAGTACTTC CASSVAGSTYEQYF
NA TRBJ2-7 TRBV10-3 many TGTGCCATCAGTGATGGCCTGGGGGAGCAGTACTTC CAISDGLGEQYF
TRBD2 TRBJ2-1 TRBV5-1 many TGCGCCAGCAGCTTGGTAACCGGGAGGCGATACAATGAGCAGTTCTTC CASSLVTGRRYNEQFF
NA TRBJ2-2 TRBV5-4 few TGTGCCAGCAGCTTGGCCTTGGGGATGAACACCGGGGAGCTGTTTTTT CASSLALGMNTGELFF
NA TRBJ2-1 TRBV2 many TGTGCCAGCAGTGAAATTACCTCGTACAATGAGCAGTTCTTC CASSEITSYNEQFF
NA TRBJ2-5 TRBV28 many TGTGCCAGCAGTTTAAACGGGGAAGAGACCCAGTACTTC CASSLNGEETQYF
NA TRBJ1-6 TRBV6-6 many TGTGCCAGCAGTTCTGGGAGCGACTCACCCCTCCACTTT CASSSGSDSPLHF
NA TRBJ2-4 TRBV29-1 NA TGCAGCGTAACCCGGGCCTGGAGAAGGGGTATCAAAAACATTCAGTACTTC CSVTRAWRRGIKNIQYF
NA TRBJ1-2 TRBV7-9 many TGTGCCAGCAGCCTAGGTGGGGCCAGAGCTAACTATGGCTACACCTTC CASSLGGARANYGYTF
NA TRBJ1-1 TRBV6-1 few TGTGCCAGCAGTTCCTACCGGGCTTTCTTT CASSSYRAFF
NA TRBJ2-7 TRBV11-2 many TGTGCCAGCAGCCCGGACCCGAGCTCCTACGAGCAGTACTTC CASSPDPSSYEQYF
TRBD1 TRBJ1-2 TRBV6-1 many TGTGCCAGCAGCTTACAGGGGGGCGGTGCTGGCTACACCTTC CASSLQGGGAGYTF
NA TRBJ2-5 TRBV5-1 many TGCGCCAGCAGCTTTCTGGCCCAAGAGACCCAGTACTTC CASSFLAQETQYF
TRBD2 TRBJ2-1 TRBV7-9 many TGTGCCAGCAGTTCTAGCGGGAGGGAGGATGAGCAGTTCTTC CASSSSGREDEQFF